This TCR beta chain derives from a study of early T cells in non-severe SARS-CoV-2 infection. Study results and limitations: Matching results from VDJdb favored anti-spike CD8 responses, leaving private and CD4 specificities undetected.

V lost 1 base, J lost 7 bases, and 10 bases lay in between. Germline V gene lookup returns CDR1 DFQATT and CDR2 SNEGSKA (reference sequence). CDR3 length equals 12 residues. With respect to this clonotype: Its antigen is unidentified.

TCRdb passed the 5' RACE reads through MiXCR, listing each CDR3 protein once. This sample has 100,000 to 150,000 distinct CDR3 sequences; about 15% occur once, and the top ten carry 20% to 25%. This sequence originates from an adult who was a healthcare worker with PCR-confirmed SARS-CoV-2 infection or an uninfected control (not recorded which). This chain joins TRBV20-1 and TRBJ1-1; D call uncertain. Material: whole blood. CDR3 DNA: TGCAGTGCTAGAGTAGGCAGGAGTGAAGCTTTCTTT. It is translated as CSARVGRSEAFF.